The rows below give T cell receptor beta chains drawn from one sample of a study of blood T cells in healthy people across ages. Each CDR3 protein gets one entry after TCRdb re-called the 5' RACE reads with MiXCR. The repertoire holds fewer than 2,000,000 distinct CDR3 sequences, with about 39% as singletons. The sequencing input was blood. These receptor sequences come from a human donor in good health. Each CDR3 is given with its conserved first and last residue. A D gene is named only where the DNA matches it firmly. Some rows have no size entry. The others give once, few or many, or a class for an expanded clone.

CDR3 length: 12; D gene: NA; clone size: NA; J gene: TRBJ1-6; V gene: TRBV3-1; CDR3 DNA: TGTGCCAGCAGCCAAGTTGTGCCACCCCTCCACTTT; CDR3 protein: CASSQVVPPLHF
CDR3 length: 13; D gene: TRBD1; clone size: many; J gene: TRBJ2-3; V gene: TRBV29-1; CDR3 DNA: TGCAGCGTTTCAAGGGGGCTCACAGATACGCAGTATTTT; CDR3 protein: CSVSRGLTDTQYF
CDR3 length: 16; D gene: NA; clone size: NA; J gene: TRBJ2-5; V gene: TRBV24-1; CDR3 DNA: TGTGCCACCAGTGATTCCACAGGATGGTCTCAAGAGACCCAGTACTTC; CDR3 protein: CATSDSTGWSQETQYF
CDR3 length: 17; D gene: NA; clone size: few; J gene: TRBJ2-3; V gene: TRBV18; CDR3 DNA: TGTGCCAGCTCTCCCCCCGGTCAGCGGGTGTACACAGATACGCAGTATTTT; CDR3 protein: CASSPPGQRVYTDTQYF
CDR3 length: 16; D gene: TRBD1; clone size: NA; J gene: TRBJ2-7; V gene: TRBV7-2; CDR3 DNA: TGTGCCAGCAGCTTACGGGGGGGACAGGGGGCCTACGAGCAGTACTTC; CDR3 protein: CASSLRGGQGAYEQYF
CDR3 length: 15; D gene: TRBD1; clone size: few; J gene: TRBJ1-2; V gene: TRBV28; CDR3 DNA: TGTGCCAGCAGTAGAGGACAGGGGCTAGGCTATGGCTACACCTTC; CDR3 protein: CASSRGQGLGYGYTF
CDR3 length: 16; D gene: NA; clone size: NA; J gene: TRBJ2-6; V gene: TRBV5-5; CDR3 DNA: TGTGCCAGCAGCTTTGGACACCTCTCTGGGGCCAACGTCCTGACTTTC; CDR3 protein: CASSFGHLSGANVLTF
CDR3 length: 15; D gene: NA; clone size: NA; J gene: TRBJ2-1; V gene: TRBV29-1; CDR3 DNA: TGCAGCGTTGCTCAGCGATGGGCCGTCGGCAATGAGCAGTTCTTC; CDR3 protein: CSVAQRWAVGNEQFF
CDR3 length: 14; D gene: TRBD1; clone size: NA; J gene: TRBJ2-7; V gene: TRBV20-1; CDR3 DNA: TGCAGCGCTACCAACGACAGGGATGTTTACGAGCAGTACTTC; CDR3 protein: CSATNDRDVYEQYF
CDR3 length: 14; D gene: TRBD2; clone size: few; J gene: TRBJ2-7; V gene: TRBV20-1; CDR3 DNA: TGCAGTGCTAGTGGGGGACTAGCGGGGTACGAGCAGTACTTC; CDR3 protein: CSASGGLAGYEQYF
CDR3 length: 18; D gene: TRBD2; clone size: NA; J gene: TRBJ2-1; V gene: TRBV7-8; CDR3 DNA: TGTGCCAGCAGCTTAGATGGGACTAGCGGGGGGCTATACAATGAGCAGTTCTTC; CDR3 protein: CASSLDGTSGGLYNEQFF
CDR3 length: 15; D gene: NA; clone size: NA; J gene: TRBJ2-3; V gene: TRBV4-3; CDR3 DNA: TGCGCCAGCACCCCGGACGTACTCGACACAGATACGCAGTATTTT; CDR3 protein: CASTPDVLDTDTQYF
CDR3 length: 12; D gene: NA; clone size: NA; J gene: TRBJ2-1; V gene: TRBV6-1; CDR3 DNA: TGTGCCAGCAGTGAACTAGCCGCCGGGCAGTTCTTC; CDR3 protein: CASSELAAGQFF
CDR3 length: 12; D gene: NA; clone size: NA; J gene: TRBJ2-7; V gene: TRBV20-1; CDR3 DNA: TGCAGTGCTACCGGCACTACCTACGAGCAGTACTTC; CDR3 protein: CSATGTTYEQYF
CDR3 length: 14; D gene: NA; clone size: NA; J gene: TRBJ1-5; V gene: TRBV7-2; CDR3 DNA: TGTGCCGGCAGCTTCAGACAGCCGGACCGGCCCCAGCATTTT; CDR3 protein: CAGSFRQPDRPQHF
CDR3 length: 14; D gene: TRBD2; clone size: few; J gene: TRBJ2-1; V gene: TRBV15; CDR3 DNA: TGTGCCACCAGCAGCTGGACTAGCGGGGGAAAACAGTTCTTC; CDR3 protein: CATSSWTSGGKQFF
CDR3 length: 14; D gene: NA; clone size: NA; J gene: TRBJ1-1; V gene: TRBV9; CDR3 DNA: TGTGCCAGCAGCGTAGCGACAGCCTACACTGAAACTTTCTTT; CDR3 protein: CASSVATAYTETFF
CDR3 length: 14; D gene: NA; clone size: NA; J gene: TRBJ2-1; V gene: TRBV7-2; CDR3 DNA: TGTGCCGGCACCCTAGGGGAGATCTCGAGGGAGCAGTTCTTC; CDR3 protein: CAGTLGEISREQFF
CDR3 length: 15; D gene: NA; clone size: few; J gene: TRBJ2-1; V gene: TRBV5-1; CDR3 DNA: TGCGCCAGCAGCTTCGGGGCAGGGGTAACCCATGAGCAGTTCTTC; CDR3 protein: CASSFGAGVTHEQFF
CDR3 length: 16; D gene: NA; clone size: NA; J gene: TRBJ1-5; V gene: TRBV12-3/TRBV12-4; CDR3 DNA: TGTGCCAGCAGTTCCTTGGGACAAACTAGCGATCAGCCCCAGCATTTT; CDR3 protein: CASSSLGQTSDQPQHF
CDR3 length: 15; D gene: TRBD1; clone size: NA; J gene: TRBJ2-3; V gene: TRBV11-3; CDR3 DNA: TGTGCCAGCAGCTTAGGAGGGACAGGGGAAGATACGCAGTATTTT; CDR3 protein: CASSLGGTGEDTQYF
CDR3 length: 16; D gene: NA; clone size: NA; J gene: TRBJ1-5; V gene: TRBV7-8; CDR3 DNA: TGTGCCAGCAGCTTCCGGGGAGTGCGTAGCAATCAGCCCCAGCATTTT; CDR3 protein: CASSFRGVRSNQPQHF
CDR3 length: 15; D gene: TRBD1; clone size: few; J gene: TRBJ1-2; V gene: TRBV10-3; CDR3 DNA: TGTGCCATCAGAACGGACAGGGGGGGCTCCTATGGCTACACCTTC; CDR3 protein: CAIRTDRGGSYGYTF
CDR3 length: 15; D gene: NA; clone size: NA; J gene: TRBJ1-1; V gene: TRBV9; CDR3 DNA: TGTGCCAGCAGCGTAGTTATTGGCGGGGTCGGTGAAGCTTTCTTT; CDR3 protein: CASSVVIGGVGEAFF
CDR3 length: 14; D gene: NA; clone size: once; J gene: TRBJ2-7; V gene: TRBV20-1; CDR3 DNA: TGCAGTGCTGGGTCCGGGACGGCGTCCTACGAGCAGTACTTC; CDR3 protein: CSAGSGTASYEQYF
CDR3 length: 18; D gene: TRBD1; clone size: NA; J gene: TRBJ2-4; V gene: TRBV4-3; CDR3 DNA: TGCGCCAGCAGCCCACAACCCGGGACAGGGGGCGTCGTTCGGGAGCAGTACTTC; CDR3 protein: CASSPQPGTGGVVREQYF
CDR3 length: 15; D gene: TRBD1; clone size: few; J gene: TRBJ2-7; V gene: TRBV6-2/TRBV6-3; CDR3 DNA: TGTGCCAGTGACAACAGGGGCGAAACCTCCTACGAGCAGTACTTC; CDR3 protein: CASDNRGETSYEQYF
CDR3 length: 15; D gene: TRBD2; clone size: many; J gene: TRBJ2-3; V gene: TRBV6-1; CDR3 DNA: TGTGCCAGCAGTGAACTAGCGGGGGCGGCAGATACGCAGTATTTT; CDR3 protein: CASSELAGAADTQYF
CDR3 length: 13; D gene: NA; clone size: NA; J gene: TRBJ2-2; V gene: TRBV5-1; CDR3 DNA: TGCGCCAGCAGGGCAGGGTTCACCGGGGAGCTGTTTTTT; CDR3 protein: CASRAGFTGELFF
CDR3 length: 16; D gene: TRBD2; clone size: NA; J gene: TRBJ2-5; V gene: TRBV28; CDR3 DNA: TGTGCCAGCAGTCGAGACCCTAGCGGGGGCCGACGGGAGCAGTACTTC; CDR3 protein: CASSRDPSGGRREQYF
CDR3 length: 15; D gene: NA; clone size: NA; J gene: TRBJ2-3; V gene: TRBV9; CDR3 DNA: TGTGCCAGCAGCCCGATGTTCCTAGGCACAGATACGCAGTATTTT; CDR3 protein: CASSPMFLGTDTQYF
CDR3 length: 15; D gene: NA; clone size: NA; J gene: TRBJ1-1; V gene: TRBV4-1; CDR3 DNA: TGCGCCAGCAGCCCTCCCTGGACAGCGAACACTGAAGCTTTCTTT; CDR3 protein: CASSPPWTANTEAFF
CDR3 length: 14; D gene: NA; clone size: NA; J gene: TRBJ2-1; V gene: TRBV15; CDR3 DNA: TGTGCCACCAGCAGAGATCTAGCGAGGGGTGAGCAGTTCTTC; CDR3 protein: CATSRDLARGEQFF
CDR3 length: 14; D gene: NA; clone size: many; J gene: TRBJ2-7; V gene: TRBV7-6; CDR3 DNA: TGTGCCAGCAGCACGGGGACCCTCTCCTACGAGCAGTACTTC; CDR3 protein: CASSTGTLSYEQYF
CDR3 length: 13; D gene: NA; clone size: few; J gene: TRBJ2-7; V gene: TRBV20-1; CDR3 DNA: TGCAGTGCCCTTCTATTCGGGGTCCACGAGCAGTACTTC; CDR3 protein: CSALLFGVHEQYF
CDR3 length: 18; D gene: NA; clone size: NA; J gene: TRBJ1-1; V gene: TRBV5-6; CDR3 DNA: TGTGCCAGCAGCTTATTGGGGGGCTACGGGAAGGCGAACACTGAAGCTTTCTTT; CDR3 protein: CASSLLGGYGKANTEAFF